Shown below are 9 T cell receptor beta chains from a single sample sequenced in a study of blood T cell repertoires in COVID-19 (dated by TCRdb to the early 2020s). Receptor libraries were prepared by the immunoSEQ multiplex PCR assay. In its TCRdb copy, this immuneACCESS table keeps in-frame sequences only and misses some clones. Where compared with another copy, unresolved V genes explain less than half of these, and the others have no known cause. The sample data list some 220,000 clones, and over 80% of these were observed just once. The ten largest account for roughly 5% of the sample. The sample was peripheral blood. These receptors all come from a human donor in a cohort sampled during active COVID-19.

The chain couples TRBV6-2 or TRBV6-3 to TRBJ2-1; TRBD1 aligns across 7 bases. Germline CDR1 reads MNHEY; CDR2 reads SVGEGT. The CDR3 extends over 17 amino acids. Germline trimming cut 5 bases from V and 0 bases from J; bases unmatched to any gene: 10. In nucleotides, the CDR3 is TGTGCCAGCAGTATTCGGGACAGAATAAGCTCCTACAATGAGCAGTTCTTC. Protein sequence: CASSIRDRISSYNEQFF.

This clone has only a few counts. The CDR3 region is CASSIGRGKTGELFF. The CDR3 DNA follows: TGTGCCAGTAGTATCGGCAGGGGGAAAACCGGGGAGCTGTTTTTT. This rearrangement joins TRBV19 to TRBJ2-2; 7 nucleotides match TRBD1. The ends lost 3 bases at V and 5 bases at J; junction bases unmatched: 6. This CDR3 is 15 amino acids long. Looked up from germline, CDR1 is LNHDA and CDR2 is SQIVND (reference sequence).

Concerning this clone: Its ends do not fully match the called genes, so a read error is possible. V usage is TRBV19 and J usage is TRBJ1-2, with TRBD1 as a possible D gene (6 bases). Germline CDR1 reads LNHDA; CDR2 reads SQIVND (reference sequence). CDR3 size: 14 residues. The CDR3, as DNA: TGTGCCGCCGTTGAAGGACACGGTACATCAGGGGTTTTCTTC. It translates to CAAVEGHGTSGVFF.

The chain recombines TRBV5-8 with TRBJ2-3; D might be TRBD1 (6 bases). Trimming removed 2 bases at V and 3 bases at J, with 13 bases between. This CDR3 contains 15 residues. Germline lookup yields CDR1 SGHTS and CDR2 YDEGEE. As DNA, the CDR3 is TGTGCCAGCAGCTTTCCGGGACAAATAACAGATACGCAGTATTTT. Encoded protein: CASSFPGQITDTQYF.

This rearrangement joins TRBV6-1 to TRBJ1-6; maybe TRBD1 (5 bases). Germline lookup yields CDR1 MNHNS and CDR2 SASEGT. The V and J ends lost 1 base and 10 bases respectively, with 11 bases between them. There are 14 residues in the CDR3. Written as DNA, the CDR3 is TGTGCCAGCAGTGAAGGGGGGGTGAGGTCACCCCTCCACTTT. This codes for CASSEGGVRSPLHF.

This chain joins TRBV5-1 and TRBJ2-1, with 9 bases lining up with TRBD2. Germline CDR1 and CDR2: SGHRS and YFSETQ. The CDR3 extends over 16 amino acids. Trimming took 3 bases from V and 3 from J; bases not matched to a gene: 7. CDR3 bases: TGCGCCAGCAGCTCGTATAGCGGGAGAGACTACAATGAGCAGTTCTTC. Protein sequence: CASSSYSGRDYNEQFF.

The chain links TRBV14 to TRBJ2-1; D is undetermined. V lost 1 base and J 6 bases, leaving 7 bases between the germline ends. The CDR3 contains 13 residues. Germline lookup yields CDR1 SGHDN and CDR2 FVKESK. The DNA for the CDR3 is TGTGCCAGCAGCCAAGGTGGCAGCAATGAGCAGTTCTTC. Protein sequence: CASSQGGSNEQFF.

This clone was seen only once. This CDR3 is also generated by other DNA sequences in the sample. This chain links TRBV24-1 with TRBJ2-3; possibly TRBD2 for D (5 bases). This CDR3 has 13 amino acids. Trimming shortened V by 7 bases and J by 0 bases, and 7 bases separated the two germline ends. Germline V gene sequence: CDR1 KGHDR, CDR2 SFDVKD. CDR3 amino acids: CATRDSSTDTQYF. Here the CDR3 DNA reads TGTGCCACCAGGGACTCCAGCACAGATACGCAGTATTTT.

The J gene is TRBJ1-5, the V gene TRBV3-1 (or the pseudogene TRBV3-2); D is unresolved. Trimming pared 0 bases from V and 0 bases from J, leaving 15 bases between. The CDR3 sequence is 18 residues long. Germline V CDR1 and CDR2: LGHDT, YNNKEL (reference sequence). The CDR3 protein is CASSQDGVATDSNQPQHF. CDR3 DNA sequence: TGTGCCAGCAGCCAAGATGGGGTAGCGACCGATAGCAATCAGCCCCAGCATTTT.